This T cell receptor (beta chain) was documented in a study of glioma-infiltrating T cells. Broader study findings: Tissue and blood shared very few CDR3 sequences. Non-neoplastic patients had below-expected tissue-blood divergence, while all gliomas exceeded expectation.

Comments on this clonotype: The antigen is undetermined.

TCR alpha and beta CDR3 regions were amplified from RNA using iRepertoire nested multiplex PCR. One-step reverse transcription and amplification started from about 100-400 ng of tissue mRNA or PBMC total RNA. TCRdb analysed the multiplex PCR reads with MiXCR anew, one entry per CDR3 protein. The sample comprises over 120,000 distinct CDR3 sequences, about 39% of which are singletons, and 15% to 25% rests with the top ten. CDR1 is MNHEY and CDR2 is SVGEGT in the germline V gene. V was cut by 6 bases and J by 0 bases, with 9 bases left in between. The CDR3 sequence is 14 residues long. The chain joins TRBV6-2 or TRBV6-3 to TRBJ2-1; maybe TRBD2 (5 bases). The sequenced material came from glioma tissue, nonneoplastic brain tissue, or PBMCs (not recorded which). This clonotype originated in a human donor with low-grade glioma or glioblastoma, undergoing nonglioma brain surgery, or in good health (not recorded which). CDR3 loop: CASRTGFSYNEQFF. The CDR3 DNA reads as TGTGCCAGCAGGACGGGATTCTCCTACAATGAGCAGTTCTTC.